These 19 T cell receptor beta chains were all obtained from the same sample, sequenced in a study of T-cell memory formation after mild COVID-19. MiXCR, applied by TCRdb to the 5' RACE reads, yields one record per CDR3 protein. This table holds around 500,000 distinct CDR3 sequences, around a sixth found once. The sequencing input was PBMCs or a T cell subset sorted from them (not recorded which). These receptors were taken from an adult woman who had mild COVID-19 (a few samples of this study predate the infection). Cell type and time point are not known.

V and J are TRBV5-6 and TRBJ2-5, with 7 bases matching TRBD2. The V and J ends lost 4 bases and 4 bases, in that order; junction bases with no gene match: 7. CDR1 and CDR2 (germline): SGHDT, YYEEEE. This CDR3 is built from 14 residues. In DNA form, the CDR3 reads TGTGCCAGCAGCGCCGCGGGAGCCTCAGAGACCCAGTACTTC. Amino acids: CASSAAGASETQYF.

The V gene is TRBV7-9, the J gene TRBJ1-2; 7 bases align to TRBD1. J gave up 6 bases and V 5 bases, and 6 bases lay outside the gene matches. The germline CDR1 and CDR2 sequences are SEHNR and FQNEAQ (reference sequence). The CDR3 is 13 residues long. The CDR3, as DNA: TGTGCCAGCAGCGACAGGGCTTCGGATGGCTACACCTTC. Translated: CASSDRASDGYTF.

V is TRBV11-2 and J is TRBJ2-5; 7 bases fit TRBD1. This CDR3 has 16 residues. V shed 4 bases, J shed 1 base, and the junction held 9 bases outside the gene matches. CDR1 and CDR2 from the germline V gene are SGHAT and FQNNGV. The CDR3 sequence: CASSSVGTASQETQYF. The CDR3 DNA follows: TGTGCCAGCAGCTCGGTCGGGACAGCTTCCCAAGAGACCCAGTACTTC.

J is TRBJ2-7 and V is TRBV19; D is possibly TRBD1 or TRBD2 (6 bases each). Germline V gene lookup returns CDR1 LNHDA and CDR2 SQIVND (reference sequence). The CDR3 spans 15 residues. Between the trimmed V and J ends, which lost 2 bases and 4 bases, there was a span of 15 bases. CDR3 protein: CASSISKGGPYEQYF. The CDR3 DNA follows: TGTGCCAGTAGTATATCGAAGGGGGGCCCTTACGAGCAGTACTTC.

V and J are TRBV12-3 or TRBV12-4 and TRBJ1-5; D possibly corresponds to TRBD1 (6 bases). The CDR3 is made up of 17 amino acids. The V and J ends lost 2 bases and 1 base respectively, with 15 bases between them. For the CDR3, the DNA is TGTGCCAGCAGTTTATGGGACATGGGGGGAAGCAATCAGCCCCAGCATTTT. Protein sequence: CASSLWDMGGSNQPQHF.

This chain connects TRBV12-3 or TRBV12-4 to TRBJ1-1; D not certain. The CDR3 totals 14 residues. V was cut by 6 bases and J by 4 bases, with 15 bases left in between. CDR3 in amino acids: CASSDIVLRTEAFF. Here the CDR3 DNA reads TGTGCCAGCAGCGACATCGTGTTGCGCACTGAAGCTTTCTTT.

This clonotype was recorded at least ten times. The rearrangement uses TRBV3-1 and TRBJ2-7; the D gene is possibly TRBD2 (5 bases). Germline CDR1 LGHDT, CDR2 YNNKEL (reference sequence). The CDR3 spans 14 residues. V was pared by 1 base and J by 5 bases, with 12 bases between. The CDR3 DNA reads TGTGCCAGCAGCCAAGGGACCGTGAGGGACGAGCAGTACTTC. It is translated as CASSQGTVRDEQYF.

This clonotype has just a few counts. V gene TRBV9 combines with J gene TRBJ2-7, with a weak D call TRBD1 (5 bases). The germline V gene encodes CDR1 SGDLS and CDR2 YYNGEE. Trimming pared 2 bases from V and 3 bases from J, leaving 12 bases between. This CDR3 region has 14 residues. The CDR3 sequence: CASSVSGAHYEQYF. CDR3 sequence (DNA): TGTGCCAGCAGCGTCTCTGGGGCACACTACGAGCAGTACTTC. The full variable domain, with the rest looked up from reference TRBV9 and TRBJ2-7, is DSGVTQTPKHLITATGQRVTLRCSPRSGDLSVYWYQQSLDQGLQFLIQYYNGEERAKGNILERFSAQQFPDLHSELNLSSLELGDSALYFCASSVSGAHYEQYFGPGTRLTVT.

This clonotype turned up a few times. The chain has TRBV27 and TRBJ2-1; D is ambiguous. CDR1 and CDR2 (germline): MNHEY, SMNVEV (reference sequence). CDR3 size: 12 residues. Deletions cut 9 bases from V and 5 bases from J, with 11 bases between. The CDR3 protein is CASGLGNNEQFF. The CDR3, as DNA: TGTGCCAGTGGTCTAGGGAACAATGAGCAGTTCTTC.

The rearrangement links TRBV19 to TRBJ2-2, with 12 positions matching TRBD1. The J segment lost 0 bases and the V segment lost 7 bases, leaving 6 bases of the junction unmatched. Germline V lookup: CDR1 LNHDA, CDR2 SQIVND (reference sequence). This CDR3 contains 17 residues. The CDR3 region is CASIRGQGAPNTGELFF. The DNA for the CDR3 is TGTGCCAGTATCCGGGGACAGGGGGCTCCGAACACCGGGGAGCTGTTTTTT.

This clonotype was found a few times. The chain joins TRBV6-1 to TRBJ2-3; D perhaps matches TRBD1 (5 bases). Germline CDR1 MNHNS, CDR2 SASEGT. The V end was cut by 6 bases, the J end by 6 bases, with 16 bases between. The CDR3 contains 14 residues. The CDR3 bases are TGTGCCAGCAGAGATACAGGCAGGGCCGATACGCAGTATTTT. As protein: CASRDTGRADTQYF.

In its sample, this clonotype was seen a few times. This sequence joins TRBV7-9 and TRBJ2-1, with TRBD2 as a possible D gene (5 bases). This CDR3 has 17 amino acids. Germline CDR1 reads SEHNR; CDR2 reads FQNEAQ (reference sequence). The V gene lost 5 bases and the J gene lost 3 bases, with 20 bases spanning the gap. As DNA, the CDR3 is TGTGCCAGCAGCCCGATACACCCCGGACGGGGCTACAATGAGCAGTTCTTC. Translating gives CASSPIHPGRGYNEQFF.

The chain is built from TRBV25-1 and TRBJ2-5; D uncertain. The germline gives CDR1 MGHDK, CDR2 SYGVNS. This CDR3 contains 17 residues. Trimming took 4 bases from V and 2 from J, leaving 20 bases between them. The CDR3 sequence: CASSGVAGAHLQETQYF. The DNA of the CDR3 is TGTGCCAGCAGTGGAGTAGCAGGAGCGCACCTTCAAGAGACCCAGTACTTC.

This clonotype was detected ten times or more. The chain recombines TRBV29-1 with TRBJ1-1; D is unresolved. Germline CDR1 SQVTM, CDR2 ANQGSEA. The V end lost 4 bases, the J end lost 0 bases, and 9 bases lay between the germline ends. The CDR3 extends over 13 amino acids. CDR3 DNA: TGCAGCGTTGTTCACAGTATGAACACTGAAGCTTTCTTT. It is translated as CSVVHSMNTEAFF.

CDR3: CASSAYLDSSIYNSPLHF. CDR3 DNA sequence: TGTGCCAGCAGTGCCTACCTGGACAGTAGCATCTATAATTCACCCCTCCACTTT. This chain joins TRBV6-2 or TRBV6-3 and TRBJ1-6; TRBD1 might be the D (6 bases). The CDR3 has 18 amino acids. V lost 5 bases, J lost 3 bases, and 20 bases lay in between. The V gene's germline CDR1 is MNHEY and CDR2 SVGEGT.

This clonotype was seen a few times. The genes are TRBV12-3 or TRBV12-4 and TRBJ2-1; TRBD1 matches at 8 bases. V trimming: 3 bases; J trimming: 7 bases; junction bases outside the gene matches: 8. This CDR3 is built from 15 residues. CDR3 sequence reads: CASSFVIQGENEQFF. The CDR3 region has the DNA TGTGCCAGCAGTTTCGTGATACAGGGGGAAAATGAGCAGTTCTTC.

There are a few counts of this clonotype. At one of its ends the junction is not consistent with the germline gene, which may arise from a read error. V gene TRBV24-1 combines with J gene TRBJ2-5; the match to TRBD1 covers 8 bases. The germline gives CDR1 KGHDR, CDR2 SFDVKD. This CDR3 is built from 15 residues. The CDR3 DNA reads TGTGCCACCAGACCCCCGGGACAGGCCAAAGAGGCCCAGTACTTC. It encodes CATRPPGQAKEAQYF.

The CDR3 protein is CASSLSSGRTDTQYF. CDR3 bases: TGTGCCAGCAGCTTGAGTAGCGGGAGGACAGATACGCAGTATTTT. This chain links TRBV7-2 with TRBJ2-3; 10 nucleotides agree with TRBD2. V dropped 3 bases and J dropped 3; count of bases not matched to a gene: 3. The CDR3 contains 15 residues. Germline CDR1 is SGHTA and CDR2 is FQGNSA. The variable domain in full, completed from reference TRBV7-2 and TRBJ2-3, reads GAGVSQSPSNKVTEKGKDVELRCDPISGHTALYWYRQSLGQGLEFLIYFQGNSAPDKSGLPSDRFSAERTGGSVSTLTIQRTQQEDSAVYLCASSLSSGRTDTQYFGPGTRLTVL.

This clonotype was found a few times. The chain is built from TRBV2 and TRBJ1-4; TRBD1 matches at 7 bases. This CDR3 spans 14 amino acids. Unmatched junction bases numbered 4, after V lost 6 bases and J lost 3 bases. Per germline, CDR1 SNHLY and CDR2 FYNNEI. CDR3 DNA sequence: TGTGCCAGCAGCCTAGGACAGGCTAATGAAAAACTGTTTTTT. Its protein is CASSLGQANEKLFF.